The clone carrying this T cell receptor (beta chain) has a single count. The antigen is unknown. This sample was included in a study of T cell responses to AZD1222 COVID-19 vaccine. Study findings and constraints: Donors, mostly white British, included more females; clonal diversity was possibly underestimated. Elevations in Spike-specific TCR breadth and depth followed administration of two AZD1222 doses.

Profiled with immunoSEQ multiplex PCR; TCRdb holds only in-frame clones, not every one. The sample records fewer than 150,000 clones, 88% being singletons. J gave up 1 base and V 3 bases, and 7 bases lay outside the gene matches. The germline V gene has CDR1 KGHSH and CDR2 LQKENI. CDR3 length equals 18 residues. The chain joins TRBV18 to TRBJ2-1, with TRBD2 matching 12 bases. This sequence was found in an adult in good health. Sample: peripheral blood, taken on day 0 of AZD1222 vaccination. CDR3 coding DNA: TGTGCCAGCTCACCCACAAGGACTAGCGGGGTTTCCTACAATGAGCAGTTCTTC. This gives the protein CASSPTRTSGVSYNEQFF.